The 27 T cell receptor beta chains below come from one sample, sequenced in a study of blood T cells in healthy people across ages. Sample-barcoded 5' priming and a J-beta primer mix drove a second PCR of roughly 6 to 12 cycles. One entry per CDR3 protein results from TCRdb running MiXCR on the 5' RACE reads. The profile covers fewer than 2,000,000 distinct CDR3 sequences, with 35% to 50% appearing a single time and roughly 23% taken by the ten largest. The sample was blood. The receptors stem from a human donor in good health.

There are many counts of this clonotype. The CDR3 DNA is TGTGCCAGCAGCGTAGAGATCGGCATGAACACTGAAGCTTTCTTT. It codes for CASSVEIGMNTEAFF. The V gene is TRBV9, the J gene TRBJ1-1; D gene uncertain. The CDR3 runs 15 residues. The germline V and J ends were trimmed by 0 bases and 0 bases, with 9 bases remaining between them. Germline values: CDR1 SGDLS, CDR2 YYNGEE.

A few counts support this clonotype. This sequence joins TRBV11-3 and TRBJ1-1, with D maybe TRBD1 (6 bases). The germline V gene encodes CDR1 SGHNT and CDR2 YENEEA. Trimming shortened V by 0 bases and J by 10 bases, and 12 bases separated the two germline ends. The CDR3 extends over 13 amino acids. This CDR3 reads CASSLEPGARAFF. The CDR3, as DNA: TGTGCCAGCAGCTTAGAGCCAGGGGCAAGAGCTTTCTTT.

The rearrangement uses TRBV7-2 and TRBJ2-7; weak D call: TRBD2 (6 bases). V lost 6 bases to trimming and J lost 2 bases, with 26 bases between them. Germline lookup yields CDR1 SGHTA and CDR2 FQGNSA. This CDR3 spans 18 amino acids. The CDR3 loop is CASRPTRPYGRGPYEQYF. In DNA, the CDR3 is TGTGCCAGCAGGCCAACAAGACCTTACGGGCGGGGACCCTACGAGCAGTACTTC.

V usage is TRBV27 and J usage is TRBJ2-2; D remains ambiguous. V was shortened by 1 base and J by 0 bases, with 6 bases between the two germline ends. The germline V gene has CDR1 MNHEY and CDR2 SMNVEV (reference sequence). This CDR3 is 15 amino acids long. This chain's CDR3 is CASSLLQANTGELFF. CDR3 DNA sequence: TGTGCCAGCAGTTTATTACAAGCGAACACCGGGGAGCTGTTTTTT.

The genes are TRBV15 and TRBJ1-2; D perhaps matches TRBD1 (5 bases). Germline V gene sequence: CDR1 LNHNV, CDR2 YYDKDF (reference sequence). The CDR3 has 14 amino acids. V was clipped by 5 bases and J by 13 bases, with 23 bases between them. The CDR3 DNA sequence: TGTGCCACCAGCGAAAAACGGGACGGCGGAAGAGGCACCTTC. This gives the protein CATSEKRDGGRGTF.

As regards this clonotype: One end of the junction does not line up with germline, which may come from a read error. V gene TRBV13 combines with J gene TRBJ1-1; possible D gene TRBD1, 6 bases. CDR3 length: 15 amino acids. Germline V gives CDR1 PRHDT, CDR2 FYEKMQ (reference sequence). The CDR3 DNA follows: TGTGCCGGCAGCTCCCTGGACAGTTTAGATGTCGTGGCTTTCTTT. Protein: CAGSSLDSLDVVAFF.

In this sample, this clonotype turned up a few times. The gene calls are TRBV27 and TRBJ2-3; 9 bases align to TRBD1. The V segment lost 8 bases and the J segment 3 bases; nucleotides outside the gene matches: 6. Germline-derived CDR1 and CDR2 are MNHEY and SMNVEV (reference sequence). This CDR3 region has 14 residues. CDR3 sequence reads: CASGPGQGTDTQYF. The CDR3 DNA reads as TGTGCCAGCGGACCGGGACAGGGAACAGATACGCAGTATTTT.

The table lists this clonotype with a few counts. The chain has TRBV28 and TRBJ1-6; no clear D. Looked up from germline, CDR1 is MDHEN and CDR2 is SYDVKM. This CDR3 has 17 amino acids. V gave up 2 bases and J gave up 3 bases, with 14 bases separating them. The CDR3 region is CASSLPERHLYNSPLHF. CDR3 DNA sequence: TGTGCCAGCAGTTTACCCGAAAGACATCTCTATAATTCACCCCTCCACTTT.

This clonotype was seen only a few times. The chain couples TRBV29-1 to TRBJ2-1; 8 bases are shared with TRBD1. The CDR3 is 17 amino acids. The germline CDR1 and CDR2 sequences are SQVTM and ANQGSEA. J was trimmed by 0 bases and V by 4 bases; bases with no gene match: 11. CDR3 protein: CSVVHFSGTGSYNEQFF. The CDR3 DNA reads TGCAGCGTTGTGCACTTTTCCGGGACAGGCTCCTACAATGAGCAGTTCTTC.

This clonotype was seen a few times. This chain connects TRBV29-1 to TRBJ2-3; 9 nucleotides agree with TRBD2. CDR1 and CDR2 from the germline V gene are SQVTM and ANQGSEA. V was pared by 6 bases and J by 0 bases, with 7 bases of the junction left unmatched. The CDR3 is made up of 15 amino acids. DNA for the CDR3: TGCAGCGTGGGAGGACTAGCGTTGAGCACAGATACGCAGTATTTT. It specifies CSVGGLALSTDTQYF.

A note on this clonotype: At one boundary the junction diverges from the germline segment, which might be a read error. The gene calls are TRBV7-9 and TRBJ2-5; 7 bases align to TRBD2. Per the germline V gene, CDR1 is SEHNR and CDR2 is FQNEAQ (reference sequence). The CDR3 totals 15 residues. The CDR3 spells CACSLRRLAQETQYF. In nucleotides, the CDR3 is TGTGCCTGCAGCTTACGGAGACTAGCTCAAGAGACCCAGTACTTC. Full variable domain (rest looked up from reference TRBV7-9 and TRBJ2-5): DTGVSQNPRHKITKRGQNVTFRCDPISEHNRLYWYRQTLGQGPEFLTYFQNEAQLEKSRLLSDRFSAERPKGSFSTLEIQRTEQGDSAMYLCACSLRRLAQETQYFGPGTRLLVL.

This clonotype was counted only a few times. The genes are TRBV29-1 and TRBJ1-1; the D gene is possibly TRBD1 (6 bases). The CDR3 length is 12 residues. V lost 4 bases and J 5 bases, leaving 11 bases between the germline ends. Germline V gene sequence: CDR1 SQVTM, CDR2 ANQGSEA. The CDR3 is CSVGAGVTEAFF. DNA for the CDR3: TGCAGCGTTGGGGCAGGGGTAACTGAAGCTTTCTTT.

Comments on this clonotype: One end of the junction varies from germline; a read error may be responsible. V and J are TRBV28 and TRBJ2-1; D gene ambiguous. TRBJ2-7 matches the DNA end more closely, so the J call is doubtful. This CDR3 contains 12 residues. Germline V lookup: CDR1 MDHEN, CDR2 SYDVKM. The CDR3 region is CVSSRDSYEQYF. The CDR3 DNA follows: TGTGTCAGCAGTAGGGACTCCTACGAGCAGTACTTC.

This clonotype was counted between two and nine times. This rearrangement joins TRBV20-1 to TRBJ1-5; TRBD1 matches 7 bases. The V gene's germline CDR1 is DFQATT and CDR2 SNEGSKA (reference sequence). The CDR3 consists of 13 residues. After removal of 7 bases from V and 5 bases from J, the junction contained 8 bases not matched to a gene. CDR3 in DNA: TGCAGTGTCGCCAGGGGGAGGGATCAGCCCCAGCATTTT. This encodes CSVARGRDQPQHF.

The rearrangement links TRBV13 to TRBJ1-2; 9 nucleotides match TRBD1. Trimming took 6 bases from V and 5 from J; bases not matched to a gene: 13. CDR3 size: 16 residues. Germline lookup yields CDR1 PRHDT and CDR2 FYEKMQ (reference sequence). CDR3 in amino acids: CASRRGGTGRAYGYTF. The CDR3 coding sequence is TGTGCCAGCAGACGTGGGGGGACAGGGCGCGCTTATGGCTACACCTTC.

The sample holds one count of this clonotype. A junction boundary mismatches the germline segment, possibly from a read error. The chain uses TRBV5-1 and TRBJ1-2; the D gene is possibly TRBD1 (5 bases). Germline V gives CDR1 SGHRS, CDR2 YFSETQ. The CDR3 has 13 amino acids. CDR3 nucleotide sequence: TGCGCCAGCAGCTTAGGGGCCGGGGATGGCCACACCTTC. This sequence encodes CASSLGAGDGHTF.

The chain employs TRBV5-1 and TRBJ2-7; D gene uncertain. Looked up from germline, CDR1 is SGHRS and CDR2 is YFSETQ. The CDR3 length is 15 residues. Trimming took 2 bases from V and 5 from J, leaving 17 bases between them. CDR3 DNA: TGCGCCAGCAGCTTATCGGGTAGGCCGGGTCACGAGCAGTACTTC. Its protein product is CASSLSGRPGHEQYF.

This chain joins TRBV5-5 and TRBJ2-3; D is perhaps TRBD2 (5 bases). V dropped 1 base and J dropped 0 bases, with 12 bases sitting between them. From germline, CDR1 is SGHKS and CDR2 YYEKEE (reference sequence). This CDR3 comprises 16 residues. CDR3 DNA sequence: TGTGCCAGCAGCTTGCCCCCGGAGGAAAGCACAGATACGCAGTATTTT. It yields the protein CASSLPPEESTDTQYF.

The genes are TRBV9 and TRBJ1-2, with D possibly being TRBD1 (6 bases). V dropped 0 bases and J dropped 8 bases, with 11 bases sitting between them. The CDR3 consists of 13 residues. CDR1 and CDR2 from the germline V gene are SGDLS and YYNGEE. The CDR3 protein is CASSVEQGGGYTF. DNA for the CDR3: TGTGCCAGCAGCGTAGAACAGGGAGGCGGCTACACCTTC. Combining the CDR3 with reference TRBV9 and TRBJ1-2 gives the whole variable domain DSGVTQTPKHLITATGQRVTLRCSPRSGDLSVYWYQQSLDQGLQFLIQYYNGEERAKGNILERFSAQQFPDLHSELNLSSLELGDSALYFCASSVEQGGGYTFGSGTRLTVV.

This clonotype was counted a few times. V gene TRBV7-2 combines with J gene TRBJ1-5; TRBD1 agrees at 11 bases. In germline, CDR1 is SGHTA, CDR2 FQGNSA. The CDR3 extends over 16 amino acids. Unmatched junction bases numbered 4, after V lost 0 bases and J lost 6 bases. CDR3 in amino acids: CASSLASGTGGQPQHF. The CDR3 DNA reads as TGTGCCAGCAGCTTAGCGTCCGGGACAGGGGGTCAGCCCCAGCATTTT. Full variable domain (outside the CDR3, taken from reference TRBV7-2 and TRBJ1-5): GAGVSQSPSNKVTEKGKDVELRCDPISGHTALYWYRQSLGQGLEFLIYFQGNSAPDKSGLPSDRFSAERTGGSVSTLTIQRTQQEDSAVYLCASSLASGTGGQPQHFGDGTRLSIL.

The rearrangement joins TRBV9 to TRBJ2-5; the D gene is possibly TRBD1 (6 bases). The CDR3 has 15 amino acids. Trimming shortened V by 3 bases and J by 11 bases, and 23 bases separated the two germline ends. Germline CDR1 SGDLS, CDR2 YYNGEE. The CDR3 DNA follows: TGTGCCAGCAGCGCCCCCGGGACACCTAACAATGAGCAGTACTTC. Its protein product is CASSAPGTPNNEQYF. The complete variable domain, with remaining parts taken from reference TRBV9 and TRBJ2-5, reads DSGVTQTPKHLITATGQRVTLRCSPRSGDLSVYWYQQSLDQGLQFLIQYYNGEERAKGNILERFSAQQFPDLHSELNLSSLELGDSALYFCASSAPGTPNNEQYFGPGTRLLVL.

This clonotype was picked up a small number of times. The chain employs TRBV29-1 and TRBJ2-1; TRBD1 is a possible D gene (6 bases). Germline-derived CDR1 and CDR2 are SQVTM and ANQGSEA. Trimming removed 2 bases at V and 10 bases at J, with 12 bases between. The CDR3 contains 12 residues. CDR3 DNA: TGCAGCGTTGAACTGGGGGCGTGGGAGCAGTTCTTC. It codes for CSVELGAWEQFF.

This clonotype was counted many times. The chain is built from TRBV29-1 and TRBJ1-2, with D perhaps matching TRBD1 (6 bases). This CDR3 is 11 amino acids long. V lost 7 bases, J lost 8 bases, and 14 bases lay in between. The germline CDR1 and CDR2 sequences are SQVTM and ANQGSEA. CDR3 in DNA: TGCAGCGCACAGGGTCTGGTGGGCTACACCTTC. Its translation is CSAQGLVGYTF.

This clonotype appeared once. CDR3 sequence reads: CASSLRTGASYNEQFF. CDR3 bases: TGTGCCAGCAGTTTAAGAACAGGGGCGTCCTACAATGAGCAGTTCTTC. The chain is built from TRBV6-2 or TRBV6-3 and TRBJ2-1; 7 positions agree with TRBD1. V gave up 4 bases and J gave up 1 base; unmatched junction bases: 7. CDR1 is MNHEY and CDR2 is SVGEGT in the germline V gene. The CDR3 is 16 amino acids.

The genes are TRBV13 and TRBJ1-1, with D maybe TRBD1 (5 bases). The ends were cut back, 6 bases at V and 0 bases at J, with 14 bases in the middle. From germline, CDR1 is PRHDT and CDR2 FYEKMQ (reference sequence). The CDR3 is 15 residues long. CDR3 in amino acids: CASRTVKTVNTEAFF. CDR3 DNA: TGTGCCAGCAGGACCGTCAAGACAGTGAACACTGAAGCTTTCTTT.

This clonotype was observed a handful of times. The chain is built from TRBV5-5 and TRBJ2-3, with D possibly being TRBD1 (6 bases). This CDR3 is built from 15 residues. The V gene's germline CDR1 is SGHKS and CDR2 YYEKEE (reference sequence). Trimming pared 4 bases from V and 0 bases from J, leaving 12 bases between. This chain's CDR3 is CASSEWTVSTDTQYF. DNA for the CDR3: TGTGCCAGCAGCGAATGGACAGTGAGCACAGATACGCAGTATTTT.

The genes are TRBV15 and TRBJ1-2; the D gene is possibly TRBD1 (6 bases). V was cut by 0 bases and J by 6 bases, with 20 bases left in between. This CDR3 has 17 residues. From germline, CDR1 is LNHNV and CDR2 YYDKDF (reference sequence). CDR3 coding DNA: TGTGCCACCAGCAGAGATCTGGTGTGGGACAAGAATAATGGCTACACCTTC. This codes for CATSRDLVWDKNNGYTF.